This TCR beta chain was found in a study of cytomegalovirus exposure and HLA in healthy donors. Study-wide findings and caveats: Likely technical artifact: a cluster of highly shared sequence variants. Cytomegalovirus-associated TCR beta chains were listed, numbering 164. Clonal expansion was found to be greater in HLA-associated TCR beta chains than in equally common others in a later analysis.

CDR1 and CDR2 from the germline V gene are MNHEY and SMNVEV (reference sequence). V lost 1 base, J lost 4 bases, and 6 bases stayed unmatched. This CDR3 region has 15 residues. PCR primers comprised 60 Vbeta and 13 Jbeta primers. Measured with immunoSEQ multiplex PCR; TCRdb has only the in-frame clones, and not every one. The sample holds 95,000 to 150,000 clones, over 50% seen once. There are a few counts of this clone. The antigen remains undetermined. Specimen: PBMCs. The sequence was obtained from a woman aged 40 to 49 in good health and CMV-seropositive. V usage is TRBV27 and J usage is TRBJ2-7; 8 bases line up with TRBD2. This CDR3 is CASSLLREGRYEQYF. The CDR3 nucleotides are TGTGCCAGCAGTTTATTACGGGAGGGCCGGTACGAGCAGTACTTC.